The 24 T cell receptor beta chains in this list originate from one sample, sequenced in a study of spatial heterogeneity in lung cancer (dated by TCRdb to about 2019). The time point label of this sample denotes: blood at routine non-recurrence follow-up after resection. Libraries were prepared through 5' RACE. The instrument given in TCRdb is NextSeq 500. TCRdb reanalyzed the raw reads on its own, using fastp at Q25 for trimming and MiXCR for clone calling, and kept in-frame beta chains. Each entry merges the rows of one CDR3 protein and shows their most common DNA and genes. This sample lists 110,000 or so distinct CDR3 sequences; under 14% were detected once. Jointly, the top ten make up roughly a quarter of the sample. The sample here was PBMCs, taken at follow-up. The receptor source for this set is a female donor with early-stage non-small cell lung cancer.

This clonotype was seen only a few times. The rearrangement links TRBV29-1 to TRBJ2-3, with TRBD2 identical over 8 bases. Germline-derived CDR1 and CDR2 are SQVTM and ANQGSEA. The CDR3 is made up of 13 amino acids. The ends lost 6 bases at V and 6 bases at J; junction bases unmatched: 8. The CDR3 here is CSVELAEGDTQYF. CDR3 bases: TGCAGCGTCGAACTAGCGGAAGGGGATACGCAGTATTTT.

CDR3 nucleotides: TGCAGCGCCCGTTCATCAGGGGGTGGTCAGCCCCAGCATTTT. Protein sequence: CSARSSGGGQPQHF. This chain uses TRBV29-1 with TRBJ1-5; 7 bases match TRBD1. J was trimmed by 6 bases and V by 7 bases; bases with no gene match: 12. This CDR3 is built from 14 residues. CDR1 SQVTM and CDR2 ANQGSEA come from the germline V gene.

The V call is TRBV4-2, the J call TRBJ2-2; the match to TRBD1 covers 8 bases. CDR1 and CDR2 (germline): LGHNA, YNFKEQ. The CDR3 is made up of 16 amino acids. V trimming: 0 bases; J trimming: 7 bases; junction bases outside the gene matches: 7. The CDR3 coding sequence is TGTGCCAGCAGCCAAGATTGGACAGGGCTTGGCGGGGAGCTGTTTTTT. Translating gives CASSQDWTGLGGELFF.

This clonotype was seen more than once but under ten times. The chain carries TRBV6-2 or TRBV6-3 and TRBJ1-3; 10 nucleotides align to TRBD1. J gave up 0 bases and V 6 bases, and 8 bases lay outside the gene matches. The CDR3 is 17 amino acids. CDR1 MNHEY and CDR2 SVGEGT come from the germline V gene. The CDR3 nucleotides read TGTGCCAGCAGAAGCCGGGACAGGGGATACTCTGGAAACACCATATATTTT. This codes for CASRSRDRGYSGNTIYF.

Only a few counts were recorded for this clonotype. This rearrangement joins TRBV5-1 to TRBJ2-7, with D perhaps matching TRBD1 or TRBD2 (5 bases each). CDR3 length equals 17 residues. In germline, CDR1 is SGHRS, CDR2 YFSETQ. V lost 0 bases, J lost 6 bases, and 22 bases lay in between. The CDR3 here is CASSLATGLGALGEQYF. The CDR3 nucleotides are TGCGCCAGCAGCTTGGCTACCGGACTCGGGGCTCTCGGCGAGCAGTACTTC.

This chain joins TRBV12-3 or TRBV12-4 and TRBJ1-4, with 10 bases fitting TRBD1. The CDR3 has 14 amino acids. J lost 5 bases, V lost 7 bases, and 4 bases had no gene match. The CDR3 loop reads CASTPGQGNEKLFF. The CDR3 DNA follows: TGTGCCAGCACCCCGGGACAGGGGAATGAAAAACTGTTTTTT.

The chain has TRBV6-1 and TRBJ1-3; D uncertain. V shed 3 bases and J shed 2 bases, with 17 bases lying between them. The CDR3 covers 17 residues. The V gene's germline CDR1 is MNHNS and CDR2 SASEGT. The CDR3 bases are TGTGCCAGCAGTGATTGGCGGAGGGAGTTGACTGGAAACACCATATATTTT. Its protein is CASSDWRRELTGNTIYF.

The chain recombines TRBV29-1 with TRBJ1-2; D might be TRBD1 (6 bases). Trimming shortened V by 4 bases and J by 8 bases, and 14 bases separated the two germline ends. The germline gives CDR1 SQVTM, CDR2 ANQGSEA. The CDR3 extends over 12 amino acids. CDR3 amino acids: CSVGRGSGGYTF. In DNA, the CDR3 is TGCAGCGTTGGCAGGGGATCAGGCGGCTACACCTTC.

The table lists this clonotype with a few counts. CDR3 residues: CSAREASGRSYEQYF. In DNA form, the CDR3 reads TGCAGTGCTAGAGAAGCTAGCGGAAGATCCTACGAGCAGTACTTC. This rearrangement joins TRBV20-1 to TRBJ2-7; 7 bases are a match to TRBD2. Germline-derived CDR1 and CDR2 are DFQATT and SNEGSKA (reference sequence). This CDR3 comprises 15 residues. Trimming took 0 bases from V and 1 from J; bases not matched to a gene: 6.

The CDR3 nucleotides are TGTGCCAGCAGTGAGGGCGGTCTGAGCTCTGGAAACACCATATATTTT. Protein product: CASSEGGLSSGNTIYF. The V call is TRBV2, the J call TRBJ1-3, with D hard to call. V gave up 3 bases and J gave up 0 bases, with 12 bases separating them. The CDR3 has 16 residues. Germline loops: CDR1 SNHLY, CDR2 FYNNEI.

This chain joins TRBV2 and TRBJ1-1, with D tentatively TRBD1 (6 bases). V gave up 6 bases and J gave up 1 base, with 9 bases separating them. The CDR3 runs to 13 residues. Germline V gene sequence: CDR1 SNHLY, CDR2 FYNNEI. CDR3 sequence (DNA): TGTGCCAGCAGCGGACAGCCGAACACTGAAGCTTTCTTT. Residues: CASSGQPNTEAFF.

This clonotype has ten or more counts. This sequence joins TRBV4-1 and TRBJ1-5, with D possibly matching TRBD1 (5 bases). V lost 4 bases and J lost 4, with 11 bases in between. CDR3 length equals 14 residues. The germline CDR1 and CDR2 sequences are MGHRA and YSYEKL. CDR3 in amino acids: CASSPGLGNQPQHF. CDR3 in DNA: TGCGCCAGCAGCCCGGGACTCGGGAATCAGCCCCAGCATTTT.

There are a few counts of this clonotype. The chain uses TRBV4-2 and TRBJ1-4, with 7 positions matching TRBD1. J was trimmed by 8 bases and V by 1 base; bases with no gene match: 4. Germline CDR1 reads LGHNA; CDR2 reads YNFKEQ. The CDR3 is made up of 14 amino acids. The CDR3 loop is CASSQGQGREKLFF. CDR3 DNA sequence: TGTGCCAGCAGCCAAGGACAGGGAAGGGAAAAACTGTTTTTT.

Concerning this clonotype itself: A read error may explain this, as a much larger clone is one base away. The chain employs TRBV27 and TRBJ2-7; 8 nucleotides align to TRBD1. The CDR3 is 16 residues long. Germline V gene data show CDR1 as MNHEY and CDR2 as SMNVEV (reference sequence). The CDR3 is CASSPSRTGWSYELYF. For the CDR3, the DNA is TGTGCCAGCAGTCCATCCCGGACAGGGTGGAGTTACGAGCTGTACTTC.

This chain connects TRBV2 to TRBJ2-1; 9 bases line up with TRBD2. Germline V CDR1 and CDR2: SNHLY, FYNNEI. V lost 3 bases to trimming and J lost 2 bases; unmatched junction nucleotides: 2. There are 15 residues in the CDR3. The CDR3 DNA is TGTGCCAGCAGTGAGCGGGAGGGGGCCTACAATGAGCAGTTCTTC. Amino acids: CASSEREGAYNEQFF.

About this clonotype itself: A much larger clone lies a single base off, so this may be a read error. As DNA, the CDR3 is TGTGTCATCAGTGAGTCTGCAGGTCCCCAGGCCGAGCAGTACTTC. Its protein product is CVISESAGPQAEQYF. This chain joins TRBV10-3 and TRBJ2-7, with D unresolved. The CDR3 runs 15 residues. Germline V gene sequence: CDR1 ENHRY, CDR2 SYGVKD.

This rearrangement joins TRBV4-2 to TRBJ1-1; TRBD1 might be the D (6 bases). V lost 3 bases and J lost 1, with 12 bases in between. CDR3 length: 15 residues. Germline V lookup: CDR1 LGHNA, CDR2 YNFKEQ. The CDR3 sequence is CASSQSQGTNTEAFF. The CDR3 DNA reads TGTGCCAGCAGCCAGAGCCAGGGGACGAACACTGAAGCTTTCTTT.

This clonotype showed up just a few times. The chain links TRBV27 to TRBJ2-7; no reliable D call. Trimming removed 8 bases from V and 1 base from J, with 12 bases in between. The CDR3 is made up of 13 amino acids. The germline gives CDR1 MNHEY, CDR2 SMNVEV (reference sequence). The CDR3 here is CASSFGGSYEQYF. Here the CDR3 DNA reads TGTGCCAGCTCCTTCGGCGGATCCTACGAGCAGTACTTC.

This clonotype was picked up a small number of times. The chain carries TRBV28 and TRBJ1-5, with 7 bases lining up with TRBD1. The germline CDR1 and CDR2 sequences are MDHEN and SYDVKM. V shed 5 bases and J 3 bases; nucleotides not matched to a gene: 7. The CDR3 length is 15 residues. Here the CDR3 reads CASSPNRGSNQPQHF. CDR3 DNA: TGTGCCAGCAGTCCTAACAGGGGTTCCAATCAGCCCCAGCATTTT.

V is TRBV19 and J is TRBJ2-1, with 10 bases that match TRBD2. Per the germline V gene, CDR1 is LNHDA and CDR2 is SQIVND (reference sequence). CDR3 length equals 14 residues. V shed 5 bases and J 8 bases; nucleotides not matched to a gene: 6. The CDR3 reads CASSPASGSYEQFF. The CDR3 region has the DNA TGTGCCAGTAGTCCGGCTAGCGGGAGTTATGAGCAGTTCTTC.

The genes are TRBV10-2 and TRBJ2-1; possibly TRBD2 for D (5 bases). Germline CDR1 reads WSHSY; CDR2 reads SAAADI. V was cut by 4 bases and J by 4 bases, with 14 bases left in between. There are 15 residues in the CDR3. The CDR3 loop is CASSALGRAYNEQFF. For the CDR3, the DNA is TGCGCCAGCAGTGCTTTAGGGCGGGCGTACAATGAGCAGTTCTTC.

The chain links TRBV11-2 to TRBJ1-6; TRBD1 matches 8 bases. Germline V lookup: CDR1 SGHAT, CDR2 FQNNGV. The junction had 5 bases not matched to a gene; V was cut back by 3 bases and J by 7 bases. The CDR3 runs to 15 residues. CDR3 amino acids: CASSFQGQANSPLHF. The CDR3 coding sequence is TGTGCCAGCAGCTTTCAGGGACAGGCAAATTCACCCCTCCACTTT. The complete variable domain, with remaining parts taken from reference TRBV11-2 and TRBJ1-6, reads EAGVAQSPRYKIIEKRQSVAFWCNPISGHATLYWYQQILGQGPKLLIQFQNNGVVDDSQLPKDRFSAERLKGVDSTLKIQPAKLEDSAVYLCASSFQGQANSPLHFGNGTRLTVT.

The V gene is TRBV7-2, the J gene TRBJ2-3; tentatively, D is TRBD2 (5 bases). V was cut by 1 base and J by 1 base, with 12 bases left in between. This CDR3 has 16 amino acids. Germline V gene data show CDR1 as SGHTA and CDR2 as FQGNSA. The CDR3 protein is CASSLVGGSGTDTQYF. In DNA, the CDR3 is TGTGCCAGCAGCTTAGTAGGCGGGTCGGGCACAGATACGCAGTATTTT.

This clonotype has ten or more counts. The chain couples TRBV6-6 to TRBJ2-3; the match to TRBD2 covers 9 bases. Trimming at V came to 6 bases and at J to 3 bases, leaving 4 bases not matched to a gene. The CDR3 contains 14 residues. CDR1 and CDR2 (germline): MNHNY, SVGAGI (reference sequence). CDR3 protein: CASRPSGTTDTQYF. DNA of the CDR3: TGTGCCAGCAGGCCTAGCGGGACGACAGATACGCAGTATTTT.